Sequencing of this T cell receptor (beta chain) was carried out in a study of shared clonotypes between healthy human individuals. Study-wide results and limits: Clonotypes not shared had lower generation probabilities than those common to all four donors.

Here immunoSEQ multiplex PCR was the method, and the copy in TCRdb shows in-frame clones only, minus some. Of about 960,000 clones listed, 76% are singletons. Germline CDR1 and CDR2: SGHTA and FQGNSA. V was trimmed by 5 bases and J by 4 bases, leaving 9 bases between them. The CDR3 is 13 residues long. Note on this clone: The antigen is not known.

The sequenced material came from memory CD4+ T cells sorted from blood. Subset in this sample: CD45RA-negative fraction. The TCR sequence derives from a man younger than 35 in good health. The chain combines TRBV7-2 with TRBJ2-1; no definite D call. This chain's CDR3 is CASSVRVYNEQFF. The DNA for the CDR3 is TGTGCCAGCAGCGTCCGGGTATACAATGAGCAGTTCTTC. The full variable domain, with the rest looked up from reference TRBV7-2 and TRBJ2-1, is GAGVSQSPSNKVTEKGKDVELRCDPISGHTALYWYRQSLGQGLEFLIYFQGNSAPDKSGLPSDRFSAERTGGSVSTLTIQRTQQEDSAVYLCASSVRVYNEQFFGPGTRLTVL.